This T cell receptor beta chain came from a study of cytomegalovirus exposure and HLA in healthy donors. Study information: Earlier sequencing of about 179 million T cells yielded roughly 100 million unique TCR beta sequences.

Study-wide points: An ancestry cluster, one associated with Asian ancestry, reportedly showed fewer N-insertions than the roughly 670-donor mean in a later analysis. CMV serostatus was the only recorded immune exposure for donors.

The CDR3 sequence is 16 residues long. The ends lost 1 base at V and 1 base at J; junction bases unmatched: 7. Germline CDR1 reads SGHRS; CDR2 reads YFSETQ. In the PCR, 60 Vbeta and 13 Jbeta primers were used. The table came from immunoSEQ multiplex PCR; TCRdb's copy has only in-frame clones and leaves some out. The top ten clones hold 4.4% of a sample with about 91,000 clones, about 77% of them seen once. A note on this clone: Its antigen is as yet unknown.

The chain uses TRBV5-1 and TRBJ2-5; 7 nucleotides align to TRBD2. Sequenced: PBMCs. The TCR sequence derives from a male donor in good health and CMV-seropositive. The DNA for the CDR3 is TGCGCCAGCAGCTTGAATGGGGGGGGAACCCAAGAGACCCAGTACTTC. Protein sequence: CASSLNGGGTQETQYF. Drawing the rest from reference TRBV5-1 and TRBJ2-5, the complete variable domain is KAGVTQTPRYLIKTRGQQVTLSCSPISGHRSVSWYQQTPGQGLQFLFEYFSETQRNKGNFPGRFSGRQFSNSRSEMNVSTLELGDSALYLCASSLNGGGTQETQYFGPGTRLLVL.